The rows below give T cell receptor beta chains drawn from one sample of a study of T cell responses to AZD1222 COVID-19 vaccine. The protocol was immunoSEQ multiplex PCR, while the TCRdb copy is restricted to in-frame clones and leaves out a portion. The data show about 260,000 clones, more than 80% seen once. The sequencing used peripheral blood, collected on day 0 of AZD1222 vaccination. The receptors originated from an adult in good health. CDR3s leave out the opening cysteine and the closing phenylalanine or tryptophan. Fields, in order: D gene, V gene, CDR3 protein. A D gene is named only where the DNA matches it firmly.

TRBD2 TRBV5-5 ASSLIAGVGNEQF
TRBD1 TRBV9 ASSVAGTGRDTQY
. TRBV5-1 ASSSLGPTNEKLF
TRBD2 TRBV7-9 ASSAMGLTYTGELF
TRBD2 TRBV9 ASSPTSGSWNEQF
. TRBV6-5 ASRSQTSEQY
TRBD1 TRBV10-3 AISEDRGYYEQY
. TRBV6-6 ASQAGREQY
. TRBV18 ASSPGPNTEAF
. TRBV7-2 ASSLAAASSYNEQF
TRBD1 TRBV7-2 ASSSLTRDSSGKQY
. TRBV9 ARSGGGGGETQY
TRBD1 TRBV27 ASSSRGTGGHYGYT
TRBD1 TRBV4-1 ASTPTDRGSEAF
. TRBV4-1 ASSPGRGAPDGYT
TRBD2 TRBV5-1 ASSRGGSYNEQF
TRBD1 TRBV28 ASSLRRWRTGTRSGANVLT
TRBD2 TRBV5-1 ASKWTSADNEQF
TRBD1 TRBV28 ASRSQGRGTEAF
. TRBV4-2 ASSPRIGLGTYNEQF
TRBD2 TRBV24-1 ATSDLTSGGYNEQF
TRBD2 TRBV9 ASSAPLAGDRYNEQF
TRBD2 TRBV2 ASRPHSGGVTDTQY
. TRBV6-5 AGGLGQETQY
TRBD1 TRBV5-1 ASSLGQGSNQPQH
. TRBV10-1 ASSEGSYGYT
. TRBV3-1/TRBV3-2 ASSQKGNYGYT
. TRBV7-2 ATPTGASDDEQF
TRBD1 TRBV28 ASQTGQGINYGYT
. TRBV7-3 ASSRDAGFGNEQF
. TRBV20-1 SASPGPPDEQY
. TRBV5-1 ASSLTPANEKLF
. TRBV19 ASSRTGISGNTIY
. TRBV19 ASSHRDYNEQF
TRBD2 TRBV28 ASSLRLAGAGEQF
. TRBV12-3/TRBV12-4 ASQWGDYNEQF
. TRBV18 ASSPYGPDQPQH
. TRBV19 ASSDTWRAGELF
. TRBV5-7 ASRWTSGYT
. TRBV6-5 ASSRGEGGNIQY
. TRBV7-8 ASSLGRWGINEQF
TRBD1 TRBV7-8 ASSLERTGKTEKLF
. TRBV6-6 ASSYSTPYEQY
TRBD2 TRBV20-1 SASALAGARETQY
TRBD1 TRBV7-9 ATSGQAYEQY
. TRBV2 ASSVRGNNQPQH
. TRBV11-2 ASSTEVGTEAF
. TRBV5-4 ASSRPGLYNEQF